This passage covers 29 T cell receptor beta chains from one sample sequenced in a study of CXCR3-negative and CXCR3-positive naive CD8 T cells. General study points: CXCR3-positive naive cells carried more hydrophobic TRB CDR3s than CXCR3-negative naive cells did.

The antigens of these receptors remain unknown. UMI labels and 5' RACE were used to prepare the TRB cDNA libraries. TCRdb re-called the 5' RACE reads and catalogs CDR3 proteins one per entry, DNA excluded. The sample totals more than 75,000 distinct CDR3 sequences. The sequenced sample consisted of naive CXCR3+ CD8+ T cells from blood. The sample's subset: CD45RO-CCR7+CD27+CD95- naive CD8+ T cells expressing CXCR3 (TNR3+). The receptor source for this set is a human donor in good health. Some clones in this sample may be carry-over from other donors' samples.

This chain joins TRBV12-3 or TRBV12-4 and TRBJ1-1. This CDR3 comprises 12 residues. The CDR3 spells CASRLGTTEAFF.

This chain uses TRBV9 with TRBJ1-6; TCRdb's D gene call, TRBD1, goes unchecked for lack of DNA. Germline assignment: CDR1 SGDLS and CDR2 YYNGEE. CDR3 length: 14 residues. The CDR3 reads CASSKGDSSSPLHF.

V gene TRBV11-2 combines with J gene TRBJ2-1; TCRdb lists TRBD2, though no DNA is available to test this call. CDR3 length: 15 amino acids. Germline values: CDR1 SGHAT, CDR2 FQNNGV. The CDR3 reads CASSHPMEGGDEQFF. The whole variable domain, remainder taken from reference TRBV11-2 and TRBJ2-1, is EAGVAQSPRYKIIEKRQSVAFWCNPISGHATLYWYQQILGQGPKLLIQFQNNGVVDDSQLPKDRFSAERLKGVDSTLKIQPAKLEDSAVYLCASSHPMEGGDEQFFGPGTRLTVL.

The CDR3 here is CASSSLELGQSNYGYTF. This chain links TRBV12-3 or TRBV12-4 with TRBJ1-2. The CDR3 sequence is 17 residues long.

The V and J genes are TRBV25-1 and TRBJ2-3; the D call of TRBD2 rests on TCRdb alone, since no DNA is present to check it. The CDR3 runs to 13 residues. The V gene's germline CDR1 is MGHDK and CDR2 SYGVNS. The CDR3 is CASSDGTYITQYF. Complete variable domain (other parts from reference TRBV25-1 and TRBJ2-3): EADIYQTPRYLVIGTGKKITLECSQTMGHDKMYWYQQDPGMELHLIHYSYGVNSTEKGDLSSESTVSRIRTEHFPLTLESARPSHTSQYLCASSDGTYITQYFGPGTRLTVL.

V is TRBV6-5 and J is TRBJ2-2; with no DNA, the TCRdb D assignment of TRBD2 cannot be verified. CDR3 length: 15 amino acids. Germline CDR1 reads MNHEY; CDR2 reads SVGAGI. The CDR3 sequence: CASNEDAGGTGELFF.

V is TRBV3-1 and J is TRBJ2-7. Germline V gives CDR1 LGHDT, CDR2 YNNKEL (reference sequence). The CDR3 is 15 residues long. The CDR3 loop is CASSQDSGYGYEQYF.

The chain carries TRBV27 and TRBJ2-7; TCRdb outputs TRBD1, but without DNA this stays unchecked. Germline V gives CDR1 MNHEY, CDR2 SMNVEV (reference sequence). This CDR3 is built from 15 residues. The CDR3 region is CASSLTGTASYEQYF.

This chain links TRBV7-3 with TRBJ2-3; TCRdb returns TRBD1, unconfirmable since there is no DNA. CDR1 and CDR2 (germline): SGHTA, FQGTGA. This CDR3 is built from 14 residues. CDR3 residues: CASSLKPTGDTQYF. Variable domain in full (rest from reference TRBV7-3 and TRBJ2-3): GAGVSQTPSNKVTEKGKYVELRCDPISGHTALYWYRQSLGQGPEFLIYFQGTGAADDSGLPNDRFFAVRPEGSVSTLKIQRTERGDSAVYLCASSLKPTGDTQYFGPGTRLTVL.

V and J are TRBV12-3 or TRBV12-4 and TRBJ1-4; TCRdb names TRBD1, which stays unverified in the absence of DNA. The CDR3 has 15 residues. This CDR3 reads CASSLIPGLNEKLFF.

The chain recombines TRBV29-1 with TRBJ1-1. Germline-derived CDR1 and CDR2 are SQVTM and ANQGSEA. CDR3 length equals 13 residues. The CDR3 region is CSVEDSRDTEAFF.

The chain links TRBV29-1 to TRBJ2-3; the D call from TCRdb, TRBD1, cannot be confirmed without DNA. Germline V gene sequence: CDR1 SQVTM, CDR2 ANQGSEA. The CDR3 is 14 amino acids. CDR3 sequence: CSVALDTSTDTQYF.

The CDR3 reads CASSAEGAGEKLFF. The rearrangement links TRBV12-3 or TRBV12-4 to TRBJ1-4; TCRdb names TRBD1, which stays unverified in the absence of DNA. The CDR3 has 14 residues.

This sequence joins TRBV7-9 and TRBJ2-1. This CDR3 contains 14 residues. Germline assignment: CDR1 SEHNR and CDR2 FQNEAQ (reference sequence). The chain's CDR3 is CASSETRSDDEQFF.

V and J are TRBV12-3 or TRBV12-4 and TRBJ2-7; the TCRdb D gene call, TRBD2, has no DNA to confirm it. The CDR3 totals 15 residues. CDR3 amino acids: CASSSKGGLRYEQYF.

V and J are TRBV10-3 and TRBJ2-3; without DNA, the TCRdb call of TRBD2 cannot be checked. The CDR3 length is 17 residues. Germline CDR1 reads ENHRY; CDR2 reads SYGVKD. Here the CDR3 reads CAISIAPLAGGADTQYF.

This CDR3 is CASSNTGFGNYGYTF. The chain recombines TRBV6-1 with TRBJ1-2; without DNA, the TCRdb call of TRBD1 cannot be checked. The CDR3 covers 15 residues. Germline V gene sequence: CDR1 MNHNS, CDR2 SASEGT.

The chain uses TRBV21-1 and TRBJ1-1; TCRdb's D call, TRBD1, is unchecked because there is no DNA. TRBV21-1 represents a pseudogene. The CDR3 loop spans 17 amino acids. CDR3 sequence: CASSKAGTGAVNTEAFF.

The CDR3 is CASSQVSGHYGYTF. The V gene is TRBV4-1, the J gene TRBJ1-2. This CDR3 is 14 amino acids long. Germline V lookup: CDR1 MGHRA, CDR2 YSYEKL.

The rearrangement links TRBV20-1 to TRBJ2-4; TCRdb outputs TRBD2, but without DNA this stays unchecked. The CDR3 contains 14 residues. Germline CDR1 DFQATT, CDR2 SNEGSKA (reference sequence). This chain's CDR3 is CSARGREAKNIQYF.

The chain links TRBV7-2 to TRBJ2-1; TCRdb selects TRBD2, and the lack of DNA leaves this call unchecked. Looked up from germline, CDR1 is SGHTA and CDR2 is FQGNSA. The CDR3 contains 16 residues. CDR3 residues: CASSLLAGGLGDEQFF. Complete variable domain (other parts from reference TRBV7-2 and TRBJ2-1): GAGVSQSPSNKVTEKGKDVELRCDPISGHTALYWYRQSLGQGLEFLIYFQGNSAPDKSGLPSDRFSAERTGGSVSTLTIQRTQQEDSAVYLCASSLLAGGLGDEQFFGPGTRLTVL.

The chain employs TRBV25-1 and TRBJ2-1. Germline V gives CDR1 MGHDK, CDR2 SYGVNS. The CDR3 runs to 13 residues. CDR3 residues: CASSWSTYNEQFF.

The chain has TRBV2 and TRBJ1-2; the TRBD1 assignment by TCRdb is unverifiable without DNA. Per the germline V gene, CDR1 is SNHLY and CDR2 is FYNNEI. The CDR3 totals 13 residues. The CDR3 loop reads CASTDRDNYGYTF.

The rearrangement joins TRBV6-6 to TRBJ2-7. The CDR3 consists of 13 residues. Germline V gene data show CDR1 as MNHNY and CDR2 as SVGAGI (reference sequence). This CDR3 is CASSLLSDYEQYF.

The chain joins TRBV29-1 to TRBJ2-7; the TCRdb D gene call, TRBD2, has no DNA to confirm it. CDR1 is SQVTM and CDR2 is ANQGSEA in the germline V gene. There are 15 residues in the CDR3. CDR3 sequence: CSVETEGKLTYEQYF.

The chain is built from TRBV5-1 and TRBJ2-5; TCRdb's D call of TRBD2 is untestable without DNA. The CDR3 is made up of 16 amino acids. Germline V gene sequence: CDR1 SGHRS, CDR2 YFSETQ. The CDR3: CASSLEHLLGKETQYF.

The V gene is TRBV20-1, the J gene TRBJ2-7; the TCRdb call, TRBD1, lacks DNA for checking. The CDR3 runs 14 residues. Germline CDR1 reads DFQATT; CDR2 reads SNEGSKA (reference sequence). CDR3 sequence: CSALPIGTAYEQYF.

The chain couples TRBV29-1 to TRBJ2-7; TCRdb designates TRBD1, a call that cannot be tested without DNA. Per germline, CDR1 SQVTM and CDR2 ANQGSEA. The CDR3 loop spans 15 amino acids. This chain's CDR3 is CSVEDERGEEYEQYF.

The chain carries TRBV28 and TRBJ1-5; TCRdb's D call of TRBD1 is untestable without DNA. This CDR3 region has 16 residues. Germline CDR1 MDHEN, CDR2 SYDVKM. CDR3 region: CASSNQGGYSNQPQHF.